The 22 T cell receptor beta chains presented below share a single source sample, sequenced in a study of response to subunit inactivated influenza vaccine. TCRdb fed the RT-PCR reads into MiXCR, producing one record per CDR3 protein. The top ten clones hold approximately 10% of a sample with 300,000 to 350,000 distinct CDR3 sequences, approximately 21% of them seen once. This sample comprised PBMCs from blood, obtained approximately 20 months after vaccination. The origin of the receptors is a man between 50 and 75 years old who received an inactivated influenza vaccine.

The chain recombines TRBV7-8 with TRBJ2-5; D perhaps matches TRBD2 (7 bases). The V gene lost 0 bases and the J gene lost 7 bases, with 9 bases spanning the gap. Germline V gene data show CDR1 as SGHVS and CDR2 as FQNEAQ. CDR3 size: 13 residues. The CDR3 is CASSLAGGGTQYF. In DNA form, the CDR3 reads TGTGCCAGCAGCTTAGCAGGGGGGGGGACCCAGTACTTC.

CDR3 amino acids: CASSLFYGGIGDTQYF. CDR3 nucleotide sequence: TGTGCCAGCAGCTTATTTTACGGGGGAATCGGAGATACGCAGTATTTT. V is TRBV7-8 and J is TRBJ2-3, with D possibly TRBD2 on 6 matching bases. CDR1 and CDR2 from the germline V gene are SGHVS and FQNEAQ. The V and J ends lost 2 bases and 5 bases respectively, with 17 bases between them. The CDR3 has 16 amino acids.

The chain recombines TRBV20-1 with TRBJ1-2, with TRBD1 matching over 12 bases. CDR1 and CDR2 from the germline V gene are DFQATT and SNEGSKA (reference sequence). Trimming removed 5 bases from V and 3 bases from J; junction bases left unmatched: 10. The CDR3 totals 16 residues. Here the CDR3 DNA reads TGCAGTGCTCCTACCGGGACAGGGGGCTCTTACTATGGCTACACCTTC. This translates into CSAPTGTGGSYYGYTF.

This clonotype turned up a few times. The chain has TRBV28 and TRBJ2-6; D ambiguous. CDR3 size: 16 residues. Trimming shortened V by 4 bases and J by 0 bases, and 10 bases separated the two germline ends. Germline V gene data show CDR1 as MDHEN and CDR2 as SYDVKM. As DNA, the CDR3 is TGTGCCAGCAGTTGGCCCTCGTTCTCTGGGGCCAACGTCCTGACTTTC. Protein sequence: CASSWPSFSGANVLTF.

Of note for this clonotype: A single base separates this from a much larger clone, so it may be a read error. The chain combines TRBV4-2 with TRBJ2-1, with D tentatively TRBD1 (6 bases). Deletions cut 2 bases from V and 0 bases from J, with 8 bases between. Germline-derived CDR1 and CDR2 are LGHNA and YNFKEQ. The CDR3 runs 15 residues. Here the CDR3 reads CASSQTGNSYNEQFF. CDR3 sequence (DNA): TGTGCCAGCAGCCAAACAGGGAACTCCTACAATGAGCAGTTCTTC.

There are a few counts of this clonotype. V and J are TRBV2 and TRBJ2-3; D ambiguous. This CDR3 comprises 12 residues. Looked up from germline, CDR1 is SNHLY and CDR2 is FYNNEI. V gave up 6 bases and J gave up 0 bases, with 4 bases separating them. CDR3 in amino acids: CASSESTDTQYF. DNA for the CDR3: TGTGCCAGCAGCGAGAGCACAGATACGCAGTATTTT.

The sample holds a few counts of this clonotype. J is TRBJ1-3 and V is TRBV6-2 or TRBV6-3; D may be TRBD1 (6 bases). CDR3 size: 19 residues. Trimming stripped 3 bases from V and 1 base from J, with 22 bases between. CDR1 and CDR2 from the germline V gene are MNHEY and SVGEGT. The CDR3 region has the DNA TGTGCCAGCAGTTATCCAACCCGGACAGCCCTTATATCTGGAAACACCATATATTTT. This codes for CASSYPTRTALISGNTIYF.

The CDR3 region is CASKVRPTNYGYTF. DNA for the CDR3: TGTGCCAGCAAGGTACGGCCTACCAACTATGGCTACACCTTC. The V and J genes are TRBV7-2 and TRBJ1-2; D is uncertain. Germline V gene data show CDR1 as SGHTA and CDR2 as FQGNSA. CDR3 size: 14 residues. V dropped 7 bases and J dropped 2 bases, with 14 bases sitting between them. The full variable domain, in which reference TRBV7-2 and TRBJ1-2 provide the parts outside the CDR3, is GAGVSQSPSNKVTEKGKDVELRCDPISGHTALYWYRQSLGQGLEFLIYFQGNSAPDKSGLPSDRFSAERTGGSVSTLTIQRTQQEDSAVYLCASKVRPTNYGYTFGSGTRLTVV.

The rearrangement links TRBV12-3 or TRBV12-4 to TRBJ2-5, with 7 bases that match TRBD1. After removal of 2 bases from V and 5 bases from J, the junction contained 8 bases not matched to a gene. The CDR3 contains 15 residues. CDR3 in amino acids: CASSLMGQTVETQYF. In nucleotides, the CDR3 is TGTGCCAGCAGTTTAATGGGACAGACTGTTGAGACCCAGTACTTC.

The CDR3 sequence is CASSYGTEYNEQFF. For the CDR3, the DNA is TGTGCCAGCAGCTACGGGACAGAATACAATGAGCAGTTCTTC. The V and J genes are TRBV5-6 and TRBJ2-1; 7 bases match TRBD1. The CDR3 runs 14 residues. CDR1 is SGHDT, CDR2 YYEEEE, per germline. After removal of 3 bases from V and 4 bases from J, the junction contained 4 bases not matched to a gene.

The V gene is TRBV4-3, the J gene TRBJ1-4, with TRBD1 as a possible D gene (5 bases). There are 15 residues in the CDR3. Germline CDR1 LGHNA, CDR2 YSLEER. Between the trimmed V and J ends, which lost 1 base and 8 bases, there was a span of 14 bases. The CDR3 loop is CASSQVAGLREKLFF. For the CDR3, the DNA is TGCGCCAGCAGCCAAGTTGCGGGACTAAGGGAAAAACTGTTTTTT.

This clonotype was counted between two and nine times. This chain links TRBV4-2 with TRBJ1-2; D may be TRBD1 (5 bases). This CDR3 has 12 amino acids. V dropped 4 bases and J dropped 8 bases, with 11 bases sitting between them. The germline gives CDR1 LGHNA, CDR2 YNFKEQ. CDR3 residues: CASSLFRAGYTF. CDR3 in DNA: TGTGCCAGCAGCCTCTTCAGGGCGGGCTACACCTTC.

This clonotype has ten or more counts. The V gene is TRBV28, the J gene TRBJ1-2; D is undetermined. The CDR3 spans 13 residues. Trimming cost V 5 bases and J 2 bases, with 9 bases left between them. In germline, CDR1 is MDHEN, CDR2 SYDVKM. The CDR3 nucleotides read TGTGCCAGCAGTCCAACACCCAACTATGGCTACACCTTC. Translated: CASSPTPNYGYTF.

The V and J genes are TRBV5-5 and TRBJ2-1; 11 nucleotides agree with TRBD2. This CDR3 has 15 residues. CDR1 and CDR2 (germline): SGHKS, YYEKEE (reference sequence). Unmatched junction bases numbered 5, after V lost 1 base and J lost 8 bases. The CDR3 bases are TGTGCCAGCAGCTTGACTAGCGGGAGTTTCTATGAGCAGTTCTTC. This gives the protein CASSLTSGSFYEQFF.

This clonotype has at least ten counts. The rearrangement joins TRBV2 to TRBJ2-7, with D possibly being TRBD2 (6 bases). The CDR3 is made up of 16 amino acids. Trimming removed 3 bases from V and 2 bases from J, with 17 bases in between. Germline V gene sequence: CDR1 SNHLY, CDR2 FYNNEI. CDR3 region: CASSDPRARLAYEQYF. Here the CDR3 DNA reads TGTGCCAGCAGTGATCCCCGGGCAAGACTAGCCTACGAGCAGTACTTC.

This clonotype was counted only a few times. This chain uses TRBV28 with TRBJ1-4; TRBD1 agrees at 10 bases. The CDR3 consists of 18 residues. The trim removed 7 bases at V and 3 bases at J, leaving 14 bases unmatched. Germline lookup yields CDR1 MDHEN and CDR2 SYDVKM. CDR3 sequence: CASTLLGDRGLSNEKLFF. DNA of the CDR3: TGTGCCAGCACCCTTTTAGGAGACAGGGGGCTATCTAATGAAAAACTGTTTTTT.

This rearrangement joins TRBV5-1 to TRBJ2-2; D may correspond to TRBD1 or TRBD2 (5 bases each). This CDR3 is built from 15 residues. V lost 7 bases and J 0 bases, leaving 13 bases between the germline ends. Germline V gene sequence: CDR1 SGHRS, CDR2 YFSETQ. The CDR3 sequence is CASSRGGPNTGELFF. CDR3 bases: TGCGCCAGCTCACGGGGCGGGCCGAACACCGGGGAGCTGTTTTTT.

This chain uses TRBV6-2 or TRBV6-3 with TRBJ1-1; no clear D. Germline-derived CDR1 and CDR2 are MNHEY and SVGEGT. The CDR3 is 11 residues long. V was shortened by 9 bases and J by 5 bases, with 10 bases between the two germline ends. The CDR3 nucleotides read TGTGCCAGTGGGATGGGGACTGAAGCTTTCTTT. This translates into CASGMGTEAFF.

This clonotype occurred a few times. V is TRBV4-2 and J is TRBJ2-5; 11 bases are a match to TRBD2. The CDR3 spans 16 residues. V dropped 1 base and J dropped 2; count of bases not matched to a gene: 3. Germline CDR1 is LGHNA and CDR2 is YNFKEQ. The CDR3 protein is CASSQVVAGGQETQYF. The CDR3 coding sequence is TGTGCCAGCAGCCAAGTTGTAGCGGGAGGGCAAGAGACCCAGTACTTC.

V gene TRBV5-5 combines with J gene TRBJ2-3, with D perhaps TRBD2 (6 bases). CDR1 and CDR2 (germline): SGHKS, YYEKEE (reference sequence). Trimming left V 4 bases short and J 0 bases short, with 15 bases between. The CDR3 contains 16 residues. CDR3 in DNA: TGTGCCAGCAGCCCCAGCGGACGGGGGAGCACAGATACGCAGTATTTT. This encodes CASSPSGRGSTDTQYF.

This clonotype was seen many times. This chain links TRBV7-2 with TRBJ1-1; unclear D gene. This CDR3 has 16 amino acids. Trimming stripped 2 bases from V and 6 bases from J, with 19 bases between. Germline values: CDR1 SGHTA, CDR2 FQGNSA. CDR3: CASSLISTILAPEAFF. CDR3 DNA sequence: TGTGCCAGCAGCTTAATATCAACCATACTAGCCCCTGAAGCTTTCTTT.

This clonotype has more than one count but fewer than ten. An end of the junction differs from the germline gene, which may be a read error. CDR3 residues: CASRFIRDVDPLLF. The CDR3 DNA is TGTGCCAGCAGGTTTATCCGGGACGTAGATCCGCTGCTCTTT. The chain has TRBV6-1 and TRBJ1-1; D may be TRBD1 (5 bases). The germline gives CDR1 MNHNS, CDR2 SASEGT. This CDR3 has 14 residues.